This T cell receptor (beta chain) was profiled in a study of blood T cell repertoires in COVID-19. In its sample, this clone was seen once. The V end was cut by 0 bases, the J end by 3 bases, with 10 bases between. Germline loops: CDR1 SGHRS, CDR2 YFSETQ. The CDR3 consists of 14 residues. Source study methods: Cell counts per sample came from amplifying reference gene primers. The table came from immunoSEQ multiplex PCR; TCRdb's copy has only in-frame clones and leaves some out. V, J and clone size were drawn from that table, and D and trimming were deduced from the DNA. This sample carries 250,000 to 350,000 clones, about 90% of them seen once, and the ten largest clones take around 2.1%.

This clonotype was obtained from a woman aged 25 to 39 who had recovered from COVID-19. The sequenced sample was peripheral blood. This chain joins TRBV5-1 and TRBJ2-7; weak D call: TRBD1 (6 bases). The CDR3 region has the DNA TGCGCCAGCAGCTTGGGACAGGCCCTCTACGAGCAGTACTTC. This translates into CASSLGQALYEQYF. Using reference TRBV5-1 and TRBJ2-7 for the parts outside the CDR3, the full variable domain is KAGVTQTPRYLIKTRGQQVTLSCSPISGHRSVSWYQQTPGQGLQFLFEYFSETQRNKGNFPGRFSGRQFSNSRSEMNVSTLELGDSALYLCASSLGQALYEQYFGPGTRLTVT.